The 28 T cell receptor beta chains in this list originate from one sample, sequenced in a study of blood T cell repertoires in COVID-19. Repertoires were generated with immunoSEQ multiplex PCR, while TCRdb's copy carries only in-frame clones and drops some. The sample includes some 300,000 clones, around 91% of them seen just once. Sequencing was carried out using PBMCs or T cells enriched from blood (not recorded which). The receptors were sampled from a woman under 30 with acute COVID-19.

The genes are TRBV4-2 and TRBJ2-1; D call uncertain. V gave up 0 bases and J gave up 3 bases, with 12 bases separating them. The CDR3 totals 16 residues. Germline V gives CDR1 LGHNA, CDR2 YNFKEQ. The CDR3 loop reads CASSQEVTPHYNEQFF. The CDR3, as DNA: TGTGCCAGCAGCCAAGAAGTGACTCCACACTACAATGAGCAGTTCTTC.

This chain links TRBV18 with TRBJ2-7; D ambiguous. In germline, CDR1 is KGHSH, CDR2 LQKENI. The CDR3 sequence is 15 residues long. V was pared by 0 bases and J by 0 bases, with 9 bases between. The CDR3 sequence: CASSPPGKSSYEQYF. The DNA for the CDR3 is TGTGCCAGCTCACCACCGGGCAAGAGCTCCTACGAGCAGTACTTC.

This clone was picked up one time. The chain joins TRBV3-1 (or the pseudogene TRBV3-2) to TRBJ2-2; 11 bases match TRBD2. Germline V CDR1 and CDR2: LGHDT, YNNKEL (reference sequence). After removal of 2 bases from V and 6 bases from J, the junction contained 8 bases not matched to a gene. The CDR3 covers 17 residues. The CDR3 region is CASSQTASGRYAGELFF. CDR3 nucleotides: TGTGCCAGCAGCCAAACTGCTAGCGGGAGGTATGCCGGGGAGCTGTTTTTT.

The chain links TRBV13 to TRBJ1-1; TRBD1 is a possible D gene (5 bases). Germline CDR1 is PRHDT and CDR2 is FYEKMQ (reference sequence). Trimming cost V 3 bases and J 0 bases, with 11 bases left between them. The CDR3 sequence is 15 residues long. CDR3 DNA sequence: TGTGCCAGCAGCTTTACAGGTTCTTTGAACACTGAAGCTTTCTTT. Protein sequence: CASSFTGSLNTEAFF.

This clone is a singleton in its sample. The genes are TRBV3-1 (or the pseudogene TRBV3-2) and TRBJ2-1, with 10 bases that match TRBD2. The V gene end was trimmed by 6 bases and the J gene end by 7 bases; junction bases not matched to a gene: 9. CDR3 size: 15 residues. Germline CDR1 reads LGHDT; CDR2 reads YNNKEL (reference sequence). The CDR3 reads CASSKLAGFVNEQFF. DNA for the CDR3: TGTGCCAGCAGTAAACTAGCGGGATTTGTGAATGAGCAGTTCTTC.

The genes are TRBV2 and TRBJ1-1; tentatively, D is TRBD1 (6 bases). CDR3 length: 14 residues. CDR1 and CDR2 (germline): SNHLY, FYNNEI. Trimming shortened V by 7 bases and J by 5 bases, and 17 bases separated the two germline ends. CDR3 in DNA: TGTGCCAGCAAAGGTTTAACAGGGAAAACTGAAGCTTTCTTT. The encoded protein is CASKGLTGKTEAFF.

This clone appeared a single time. The CDR3 sequence is CASSEVPHNQPQHF. CDR3 in DNA: TGTGCCAGCAGTGAAGTTCCCCACAATCAGCCCCAGCATTTT. The J gene is TRBJ1-5, the V gene TRBV2; D gene ambiguous. The CDR3 totals 14 residues. Germline lookup yields CDR1 SNHLY and CDR2 FYNNEI. The ends were cut back, 1 base at V and 3 bases at J, with 7 bases in the middle. The complete variable domain, with remaining parts taken from reference TRBV2 and TRBJ1-5, reads EPEVTQTPSHQVTQMGQEVILRCVPISNHLYFYWYRQILGQKVEFLVSFYNNEISEKSEIFDDQFSVERPDGSNFTLKIRSTKLEDSAMYFCASSEVPHNQPQHFGDGTRLSIL.

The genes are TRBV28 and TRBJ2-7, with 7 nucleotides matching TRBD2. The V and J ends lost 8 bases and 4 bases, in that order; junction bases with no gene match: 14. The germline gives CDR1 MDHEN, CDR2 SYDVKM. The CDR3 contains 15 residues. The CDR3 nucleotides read TGTGCCAGCCTCCCCGGAAAGGCCGGGGGGTACGAGCAGTACTTC. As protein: CASLPGKAGGYEQYF. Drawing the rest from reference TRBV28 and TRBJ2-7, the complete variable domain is DVKVTQSSRYLVKRTGEKVFLECVQDMDHENMFWYRQDPGLGLRLIYFSYDVKMKEKGDIPEGYSVSREKKERFSLILESASTNQTSMYLCASLPGKAGGYEQYFGPGTRLTVT.

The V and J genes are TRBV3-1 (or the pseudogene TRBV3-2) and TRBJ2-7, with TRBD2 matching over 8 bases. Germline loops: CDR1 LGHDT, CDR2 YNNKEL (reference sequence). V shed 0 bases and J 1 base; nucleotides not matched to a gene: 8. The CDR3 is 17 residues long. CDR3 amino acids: CASSQDPAASGSYEQYF. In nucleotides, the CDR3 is TGTGCCAGCAGCCAAGATCCTGCGGCTAGCGGGTCCTACGAGCAGTACTTC.

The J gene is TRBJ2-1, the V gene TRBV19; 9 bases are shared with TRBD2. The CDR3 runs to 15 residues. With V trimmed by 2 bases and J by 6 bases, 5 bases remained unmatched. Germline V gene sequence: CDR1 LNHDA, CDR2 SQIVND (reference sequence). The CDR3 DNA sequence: TGTGCCAGTAGTATAAAGCGGGAGGTGGTCAATGAGCAGTTCTTC. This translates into CASSIKREVVNEQFF.

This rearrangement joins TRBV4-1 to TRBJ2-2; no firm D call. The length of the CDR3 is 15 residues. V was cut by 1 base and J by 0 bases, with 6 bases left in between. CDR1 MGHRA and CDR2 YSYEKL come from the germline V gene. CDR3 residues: CASSQGAANTGELFF. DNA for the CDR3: TGCGCCAGCAGCCAAGGGGCAGCGAACACCGGGGAGCTGTTTTTT.

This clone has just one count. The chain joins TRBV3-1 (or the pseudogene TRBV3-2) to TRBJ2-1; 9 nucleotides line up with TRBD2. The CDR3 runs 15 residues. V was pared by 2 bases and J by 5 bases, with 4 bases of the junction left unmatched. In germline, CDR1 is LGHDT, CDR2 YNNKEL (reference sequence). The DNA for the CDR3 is TGTGCCAGCAGCCAAAGACTAGCGGTGGACAATGAGCAGTTCTTC. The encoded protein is CASSQRLAVDNEQFF.

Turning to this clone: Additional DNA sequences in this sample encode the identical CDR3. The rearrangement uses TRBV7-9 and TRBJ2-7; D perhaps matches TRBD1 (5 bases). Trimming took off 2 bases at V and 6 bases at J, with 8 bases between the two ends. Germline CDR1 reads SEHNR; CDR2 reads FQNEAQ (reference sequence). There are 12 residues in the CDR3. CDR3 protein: CASSLRGGEQYF. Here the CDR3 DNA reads TGTGCCAGCAGCTTAAGGGGCGGCGAGCAGTACTTC.

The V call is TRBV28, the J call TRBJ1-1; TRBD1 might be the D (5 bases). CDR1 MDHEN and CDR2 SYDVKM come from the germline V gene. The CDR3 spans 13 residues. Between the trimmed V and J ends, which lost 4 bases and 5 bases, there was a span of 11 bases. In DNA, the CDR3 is TGTGCCAGCAGTTCCGGGGGGGTGACTGAAGCTTTCTTT. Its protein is CASSSGGVTEAFF.

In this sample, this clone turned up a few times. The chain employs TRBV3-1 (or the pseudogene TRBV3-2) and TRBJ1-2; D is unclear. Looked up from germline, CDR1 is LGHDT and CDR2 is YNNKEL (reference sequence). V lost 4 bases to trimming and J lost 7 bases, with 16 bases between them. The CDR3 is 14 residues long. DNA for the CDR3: TGTGCCAGCAGCCGTTCGGTACAGCCCACTGGCTACACCTTC. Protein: CASSRSVQPTGYTF.

The CDR3 sequence is CASSLGRPNTEAFF. The CDR3 nucleotides read TGCGCCAGCAGCTTGGGCAGGCCGAACACTGAAGCTTTCTTT. The V and J genes are TRBV5-1 and TRBJ1-1; no definite D call. Trimming took off 0 bases at V and 1 base at J, with 7 bases between the two ends. The germline CDR1 and CDR2 sequences are SGHRS and YFSETQ. The CDR3 extends over 14 amino acids.

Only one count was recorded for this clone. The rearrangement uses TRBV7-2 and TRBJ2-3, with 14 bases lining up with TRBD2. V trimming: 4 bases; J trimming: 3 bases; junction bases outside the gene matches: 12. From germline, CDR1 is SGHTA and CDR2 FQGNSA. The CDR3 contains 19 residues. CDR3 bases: TGTGCCAGCAGCTCGTCAAAGGGACTAGCGGGAGAGGGAACAGATACGCAGTATTTT. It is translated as CASSSSKGLAGEGTDTQYF. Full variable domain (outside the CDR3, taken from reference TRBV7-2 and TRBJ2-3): GAGVSQSPSNKVTEKGKDVELRCDPISGHTALYWYRQSLGQGLEFLIYFQGNSAPDKSGLPSDRFSAERTGGSVSTLTIQRTQQEDSAVYLCASSSSKGLAGEGTDTQYFGPGTRLTVL.

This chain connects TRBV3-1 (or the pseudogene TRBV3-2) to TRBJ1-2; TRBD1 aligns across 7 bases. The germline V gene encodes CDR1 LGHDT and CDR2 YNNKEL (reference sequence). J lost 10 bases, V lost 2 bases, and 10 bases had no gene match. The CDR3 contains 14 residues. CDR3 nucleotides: TGTGCCAGCAGCCAATACAATGCGGGACAGCCCTACACCTTC. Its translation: CASSQYNAGQPYTF.

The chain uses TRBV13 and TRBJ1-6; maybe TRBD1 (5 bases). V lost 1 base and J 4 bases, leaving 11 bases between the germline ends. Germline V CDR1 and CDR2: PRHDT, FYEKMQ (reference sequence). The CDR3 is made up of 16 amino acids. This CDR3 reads CASSLVGQPYNSPLHF. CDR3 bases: TGTGCCAGCAGCTTAGTCGGACAACCATATAATTCACCCCTCCACTTT.

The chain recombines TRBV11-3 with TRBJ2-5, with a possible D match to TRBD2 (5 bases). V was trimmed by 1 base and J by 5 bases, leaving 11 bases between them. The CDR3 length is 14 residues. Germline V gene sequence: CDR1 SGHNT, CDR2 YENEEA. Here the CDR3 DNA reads TGTGCCAGCAGCTTAGTTGTAGTAGCGGAGACCCAGTACTTC. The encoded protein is CASSLVVVAETQYF.

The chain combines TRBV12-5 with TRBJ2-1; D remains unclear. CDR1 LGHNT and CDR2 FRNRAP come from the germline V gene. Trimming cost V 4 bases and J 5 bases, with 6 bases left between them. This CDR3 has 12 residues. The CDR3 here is CASGSSNNEQFF. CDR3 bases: TGTGCTAGTGGTTCCTCTAACAATGAGCAGTTCTTC.

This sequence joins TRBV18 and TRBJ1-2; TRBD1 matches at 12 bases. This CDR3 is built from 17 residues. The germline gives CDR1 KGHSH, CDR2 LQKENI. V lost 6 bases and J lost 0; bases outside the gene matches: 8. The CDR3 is CASSPGQGAGANYGYTF. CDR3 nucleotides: TGTGCCAGCTCCCCGGGACAGGGGGCAGGGGCTAACTATGGCTACACCTTC.

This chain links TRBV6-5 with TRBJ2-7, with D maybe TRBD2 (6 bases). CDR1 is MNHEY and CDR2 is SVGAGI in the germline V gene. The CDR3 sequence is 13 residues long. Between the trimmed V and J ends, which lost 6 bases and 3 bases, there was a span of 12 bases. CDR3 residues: CASRPGVLYEQYF. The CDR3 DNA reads TGTGCCAGCAGACCGGGAGTACTCTACGAGCAGTACTTC.

CDR3: CASSVGNSNYGYTF. CDR3 bases: TGTGCCAGCAGCGTAGGTAATAGCAACTATGGCTACACCTTC. The rearrangement uses TRBV9 and TRBJ1-2; D is unclear. The CDR3 totals 14 residues. Trimming took off 0 bases at V and 2 bases at J, with 8 bases between the two ends. Germline CDR1 and CDR2: SGDLS and YYNGEE.

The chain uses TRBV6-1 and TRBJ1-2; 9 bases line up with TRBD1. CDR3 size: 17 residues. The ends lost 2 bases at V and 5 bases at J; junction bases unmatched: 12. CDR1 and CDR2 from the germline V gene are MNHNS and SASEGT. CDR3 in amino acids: CASSESLGDRVGYGYTF. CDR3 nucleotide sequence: TGTGCCAGCAGTGAATCCTTGGGGGACAGGGTGGGGTATGGCTACACCTTC.

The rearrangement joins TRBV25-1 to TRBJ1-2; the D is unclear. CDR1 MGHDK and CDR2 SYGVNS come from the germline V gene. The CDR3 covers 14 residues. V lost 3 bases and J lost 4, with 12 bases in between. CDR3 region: CASSDHGPSYGYTF. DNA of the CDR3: TGTGCCAGCAGTGACCATGGGCCGAGCTATGGCTACACCTTC.

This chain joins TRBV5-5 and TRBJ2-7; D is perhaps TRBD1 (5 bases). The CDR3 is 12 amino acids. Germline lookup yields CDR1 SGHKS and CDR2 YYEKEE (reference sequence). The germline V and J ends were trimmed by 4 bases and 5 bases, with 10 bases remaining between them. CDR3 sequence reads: CASSRGLDEQYF. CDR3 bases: TGTGCCAGCAGCAGGGGCCTGGACGAGCAGTACTTC.

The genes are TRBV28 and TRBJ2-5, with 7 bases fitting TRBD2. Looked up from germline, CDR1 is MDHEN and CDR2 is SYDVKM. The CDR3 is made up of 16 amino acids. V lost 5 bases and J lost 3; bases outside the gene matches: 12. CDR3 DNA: TGTGCCAGCAGTCCCTCGTCGGGACTACTAAAAGAGACCCAGTACTTC. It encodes CASSPSSGLLKETQYF.